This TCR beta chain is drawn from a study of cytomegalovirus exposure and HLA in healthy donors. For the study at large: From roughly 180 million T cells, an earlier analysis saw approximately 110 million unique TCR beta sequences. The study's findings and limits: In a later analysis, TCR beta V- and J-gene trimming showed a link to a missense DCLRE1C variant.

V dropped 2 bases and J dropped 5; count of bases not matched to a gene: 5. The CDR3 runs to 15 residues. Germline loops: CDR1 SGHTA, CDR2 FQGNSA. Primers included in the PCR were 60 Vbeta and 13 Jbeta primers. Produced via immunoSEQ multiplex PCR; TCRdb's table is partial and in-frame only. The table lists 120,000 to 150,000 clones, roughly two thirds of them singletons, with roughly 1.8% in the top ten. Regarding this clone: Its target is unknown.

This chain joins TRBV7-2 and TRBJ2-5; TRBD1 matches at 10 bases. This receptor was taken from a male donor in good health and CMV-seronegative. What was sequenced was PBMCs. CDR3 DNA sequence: TGTGCCAGCAGCTTACGGACAGGGGGATTTGAGACCCAGTACTTC. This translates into CASSLRTGGFETQYF.